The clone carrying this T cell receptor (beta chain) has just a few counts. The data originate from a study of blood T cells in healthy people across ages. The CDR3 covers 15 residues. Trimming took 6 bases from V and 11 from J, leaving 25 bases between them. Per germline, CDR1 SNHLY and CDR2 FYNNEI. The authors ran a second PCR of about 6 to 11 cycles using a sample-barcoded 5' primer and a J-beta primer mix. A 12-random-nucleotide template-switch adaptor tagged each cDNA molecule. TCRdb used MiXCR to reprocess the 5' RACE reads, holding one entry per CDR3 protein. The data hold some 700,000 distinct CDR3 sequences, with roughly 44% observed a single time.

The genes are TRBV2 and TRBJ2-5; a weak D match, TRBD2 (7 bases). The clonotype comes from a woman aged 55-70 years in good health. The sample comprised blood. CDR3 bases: TGTGCCAGCAGGGCCCTCGCCGGGGGGCTAGGTGAGCAGTACTTC. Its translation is CASRALAGGLGEQYF.